This T cell receptor (beta chain) derives from a study of human T cells and chemical hapten exposure. Whole-study context: The cohort included alopecia areata under or over 50% scalp, totalis and universalis.

Concerning this clonotype: What it binds is unknown.

Each CDR3 protein gets one entry after TCRdb re-called the RACE reads with MiXCR. The data contain about 80,000 distinct CDR3 sequences, 10% of them singletons. Study-wide results and caveats: PT1 expanded TCR numbers tracked positively with patch test score. Alopecia affecting every donor means their immune response may not match healthy people's.

Time point here: patch test 2, 6 weeks after DPC sensitization. Treatment meaning: therapeutic diphenylcyclopropenone sensitization with weekly scalp DPC. CDR1 MGHRA and CDR2 YSYEKL come from the germline V gene. Trimming at V came to 2 bases and at J to 7 bases, leaving 8 bases not matched to a gene. The CDR3 consists of 15 residues. The chain couples TRBV4-1 to TRBJ1-5; 7 nucleotides agree with TRBD1. The TCR was taken from a woman aged 30 to 39 with alopecia areata. Some clones in this sample may be carry-over from other donors' samples. Sequencing was performed on whole blood, taken in connection with sensitization to the hapten diphenylcyclopropenone (DPC). As DNA, the CDR3 is TGCGCCAGCAGCCAACTTGAGACAGGGAACCAGCCCCAGCATTTT. Amino acids: CASSQLETGNQPQHF.